These T cell receptor beta chains were read from a single sample in a study of blood T cell dynamics during melanoma immunotherapy. TCRdb's copy holds only in-frame clones and misses some; the assay was immunoSEQ multiplex PCR. The sample contains some 5,700 clones, approximately 84% of which appear only once. This sample comprised blood, obtained from a patient treated with checkpoint blockade. The receptors were sampled from a human donor with melanoma. Some clones in this sample may be carry-over from other donors' samples. Each CDR3 is given with its conserved first and last residue. The D gene is left open where the match is weak. Expanded clones are given a class, and other clones once, few, many or no size at all.

-	TRBV5-1	TRBJ2-3	TRBD2	CASSLASGETDTQYF	TGCGCCAGCAGCTTGGCTAGCGGGGAGACAGATACGCAGTATTTT
once	TRBV19	TRBJ2-4	-	CASSIGVGGRIAKNIQYF	TGTGCCAGTAGTATAGGGGTCGGGGGCAGGATAGCCAAAAACATTCAGTACTTC
-	TRBV18	TRBJ1-2	TRBD1	CASSPGTGNYGYTF	TGTGCCAGCTCACCAGGGACAGGGAACTATGGCTACACCTTC
few	TRBV19	TRBJ1-2	-	CASTPRAGRYGYTF	TGTGCCAGTACCCCCCGGGCAGGGCGCTATGGCTACACCTTC
-	TRBV30	TRBJ1-6	-	CAWRTVPNSPLHF	TGTGCCTGGCGGACAGTCCCTAATTCACCCCTCCACTTT
few	TRBV5-1	TRBJ2-7	TRBD1	CASSRDPTGGREQYF	TGCGCCAGCAGCAGGGACCCGACAGGGGGACGCGAGCAGTACTTC
-	TRBV7-9	TRBJ1-2	-	CASSAQALGGYTF	TGTGCCAGCAGCGCCCAAGCCCTTGGGGGCTACACCTTC
-	TRBV10-3	TRBJ1-6	TRBD1	CAIRQGGQNSPLHF	TGTGCCATCAGACAGGGGGGCCAGAATTCACCCCTCCACTTT
-	TRBV5-1	TRBJ1-4	TRBD1	CASSLQGAHDEKLFF	TGCGCCAGCAGCCTCCAGGGGGCGCATGATGAAAAACTGTTTTTT
-	TRBV5-4	TRBJ2-1	TRBD1	CASSRPTGTGLLNEQFF	TGTGCCAGCAGCAGGCCCACCGGGACAGGGCTGTTGAATGAGCAGTTCTTC
few	TRBV5-1	TRBJ2-5	TRBD1	CASSLGSTGAGETQYF	TGCGCCAGCAGCCTTGGCTCTACAGGGGCAGGGGAGACCCAGTACTTC
-	TRBV19	TRBJ1-5	-	CASSIGQYSNQPQHF	TGTGCCAGTAGTATAGGACAATATAGCAATCAGCCCCAGCATTTT
-	TRBV7-2	TRBJ2-5	TRBD1	CASRLQGGLGETQYF	TGTGCCAGCAGATTACAGGGGGGATTGGGAGAGACCCAGTACTTC
-	TRBV9	TRBJ2-3	-	CASSPGRITDTQYF	TGTGCCAGCAGCCCGGGACGGATTACAGATACGCAGTATTTT
-	TRBV5-1	TRBJ1-4	-	CASSLRGDNEKLFF	TGCGCCAGCAGCTTGAGAGGAGATAATGAAAAACTGTTTTTT
-	TRBV27	TRBJ1-2	-	CASSPDRGRGGYTF	TGTGCCAGCAGTCCAGACCGGGGTCGGGGCGGCTACACCTTC